This TCR beta chain was recovered during a study of patients and donors after allogeneic stem cell transplantation. TCRdb itself ran the RT-PCR reads through MiXCR, one entry per CDR3 protein. The sample carries 410,000 or so distinct CDR3 sequences, 16% recorded once. This clonotype was picked up a small number of times. This sequence originates from a human donor who was either an allogeneic HSCT recipient or a stem cell or donor lymphocyte infusion donor (not recorded which). It is not recorded whose cells these are; they may come from a transplant donor. Specimen: blood, either unsorted or a sorted T cell fraction (not recorded which).

The chain's CDR3 is CASTMDSAYNYGYTF. DNA of the CDR3: TGTGCCAGCACCATGGACAGCGCTTATAACTATGGCTACACCTTC. The chain combines TRBV12-3 or TRBV12-4 with TRBJ1-2; D is perhaps TRBD1 (6 bases). The CDR3 extends over 15 amino acids. With 7 bases removed from V and 1 base from J, the gap between germline ends came to 16 bases.